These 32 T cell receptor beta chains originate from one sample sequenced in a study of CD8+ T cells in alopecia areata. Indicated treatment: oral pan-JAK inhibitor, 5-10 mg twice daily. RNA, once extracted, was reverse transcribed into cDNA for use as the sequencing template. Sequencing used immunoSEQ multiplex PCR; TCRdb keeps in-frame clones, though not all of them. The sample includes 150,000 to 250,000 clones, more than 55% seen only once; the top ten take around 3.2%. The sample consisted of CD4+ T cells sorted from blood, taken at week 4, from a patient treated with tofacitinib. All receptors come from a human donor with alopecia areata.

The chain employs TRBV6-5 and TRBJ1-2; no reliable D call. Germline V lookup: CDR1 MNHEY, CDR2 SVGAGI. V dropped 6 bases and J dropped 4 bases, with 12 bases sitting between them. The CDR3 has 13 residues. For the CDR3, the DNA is TGTGCCAGCAGGGCCGGGCCACTCTATGGCTACACCTTC. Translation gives CASRAGPLYGYTF.

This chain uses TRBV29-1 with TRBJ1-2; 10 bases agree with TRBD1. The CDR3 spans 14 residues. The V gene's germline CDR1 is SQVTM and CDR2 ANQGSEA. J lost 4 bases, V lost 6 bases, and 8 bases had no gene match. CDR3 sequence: CSVEKTGGSYGYTF. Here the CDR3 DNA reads TGCAGCGTAGAAAAGACAGGGGGCTCCTATGGCTACACCTTC.

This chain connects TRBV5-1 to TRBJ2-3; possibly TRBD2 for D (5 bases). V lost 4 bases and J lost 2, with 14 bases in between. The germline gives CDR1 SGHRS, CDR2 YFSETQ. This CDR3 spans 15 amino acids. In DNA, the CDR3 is TGCGCCAGCAGCCCGCTCGAGGGATACACAGATACGCAGTATTTT. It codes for CASSPLEGYTDTQYF.

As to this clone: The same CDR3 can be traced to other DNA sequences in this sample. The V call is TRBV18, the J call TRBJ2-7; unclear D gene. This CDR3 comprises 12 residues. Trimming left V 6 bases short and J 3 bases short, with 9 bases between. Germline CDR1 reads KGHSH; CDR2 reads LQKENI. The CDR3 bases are TGTGCCAGCTCCGTCGACGGCTACGAGCAGTACTTC. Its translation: CASSVDGYEQYF. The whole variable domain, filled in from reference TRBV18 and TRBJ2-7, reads NAGVMQNPRHLVRRRGQEARLRCSPMKGHSHVYWYRQLPEEGLKFMVYLQKENIIDESGMPKERFSAEFPKEGPSILRIQQVVRGDSAAYFCASSVDGYEQYFGPGTRLTVT.

The DNA of the CDR3 is TGTGCCAGCAGCTTACAAGCGGATGGCACAGATACGCAGTATTTT. It is translated as CASSLQADGTDTQYF. V is TRBV7-2 and J is TRBJ2-3; perhaps TRBD2 as D (5 bases). V lost 2 bases, J lost 1 base, and 10 bases lay in between. The CDR3 sequence is 15 residues long. Germline V gives CDR1 SGHTA, CDR2 FQGNSA.

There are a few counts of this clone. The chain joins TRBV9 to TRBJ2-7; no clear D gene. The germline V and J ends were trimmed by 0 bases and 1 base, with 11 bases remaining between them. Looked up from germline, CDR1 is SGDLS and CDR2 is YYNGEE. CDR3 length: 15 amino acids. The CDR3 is CASSVEAANSYEQYF. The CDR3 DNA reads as TGTGCCAGCAGCGTAGAGGCAGCCAATTCCTACGAGCAGTACTTC.

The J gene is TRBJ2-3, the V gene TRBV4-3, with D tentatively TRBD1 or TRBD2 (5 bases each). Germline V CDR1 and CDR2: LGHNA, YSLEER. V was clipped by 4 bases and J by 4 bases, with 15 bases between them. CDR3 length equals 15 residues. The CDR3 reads CASSPRTGAADTQYF. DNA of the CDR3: TGCGCCAGCAGCCCCCGCACCGGGGCCGCAGATACGCAGTATTTT.

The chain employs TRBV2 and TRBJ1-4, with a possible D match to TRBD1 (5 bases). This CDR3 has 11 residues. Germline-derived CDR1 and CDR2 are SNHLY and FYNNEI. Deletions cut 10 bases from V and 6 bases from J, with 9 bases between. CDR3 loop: CATGGDEKLFF. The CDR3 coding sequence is TGTGCCACCGGGGGGGATGAAAAACTGTTTTTT.

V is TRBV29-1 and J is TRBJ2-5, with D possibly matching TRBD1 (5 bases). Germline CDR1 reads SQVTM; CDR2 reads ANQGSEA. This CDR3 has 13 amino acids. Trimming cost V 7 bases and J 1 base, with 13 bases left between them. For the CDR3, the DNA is TGCAGCGCTGTAGCAGACAGCCAAGAGACCCAGTACTTC. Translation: CSAVADSQETQYF. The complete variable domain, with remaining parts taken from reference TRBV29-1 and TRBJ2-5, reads SAVISQKPSRDICQRGTSLTIQCQVDSQVTMMFWYRQQPGQSLTLIATANQGSEATYESGFVIDKFPISRPNLTFSTLTVSNMSPEDSSIYLCSAVADSQETQYFGPGTRLLVL.

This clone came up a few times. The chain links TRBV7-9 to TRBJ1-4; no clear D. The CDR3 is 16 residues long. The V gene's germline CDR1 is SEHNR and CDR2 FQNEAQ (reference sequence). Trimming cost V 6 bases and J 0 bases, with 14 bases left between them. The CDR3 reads CASSPRTGATNEKLFF. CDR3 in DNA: TGTGCCAGCAGTCCACGTACCGGCGCAACTAATGAAAAACTGTTTTTT.

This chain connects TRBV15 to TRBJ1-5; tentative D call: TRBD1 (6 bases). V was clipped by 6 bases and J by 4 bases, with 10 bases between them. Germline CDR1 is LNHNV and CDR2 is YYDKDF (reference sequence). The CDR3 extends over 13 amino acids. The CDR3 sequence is CATRGGWNQPQHF. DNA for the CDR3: TGTGCCACCAGAGGGGGGTGGAATCAGCCCCAGCATTTT.

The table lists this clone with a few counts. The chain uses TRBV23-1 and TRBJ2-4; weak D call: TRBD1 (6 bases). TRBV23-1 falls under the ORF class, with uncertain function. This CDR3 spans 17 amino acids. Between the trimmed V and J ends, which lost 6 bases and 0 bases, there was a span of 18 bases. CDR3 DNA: TGCGCCAGCAGCCCAGGACAGCCCATTCGAGCCAAAAACATTCAGTACTTC. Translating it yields CASSPGQPIRAKNIQYF.

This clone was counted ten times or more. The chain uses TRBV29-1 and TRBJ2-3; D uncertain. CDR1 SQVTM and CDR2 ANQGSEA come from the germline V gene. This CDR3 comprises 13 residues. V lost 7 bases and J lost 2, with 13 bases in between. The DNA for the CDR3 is TGCAGCGCTGCGGACGGATTCACAGATACGCAGTATTTT. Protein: CSAADGFTDTQYF.

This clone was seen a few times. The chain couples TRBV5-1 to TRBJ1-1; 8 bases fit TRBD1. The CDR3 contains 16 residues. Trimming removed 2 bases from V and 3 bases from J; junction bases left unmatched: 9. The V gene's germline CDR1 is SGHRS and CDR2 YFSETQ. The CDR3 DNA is TGCGCCAGCAGCTTTACAGGGGGAAGGACGGACACTGAAGCTTTCTTT. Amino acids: CASSFTGGRTDTEAFF.

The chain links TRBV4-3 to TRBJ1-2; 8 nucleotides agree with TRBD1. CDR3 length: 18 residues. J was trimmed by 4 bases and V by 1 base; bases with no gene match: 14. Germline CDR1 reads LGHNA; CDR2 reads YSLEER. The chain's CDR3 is CASSQVGTGLGSTYGYTF. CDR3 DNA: TGCGCCAGCAGCCAAGTAGGGACAGGCCTCGGATCAACCTATGGCTACACCTTC.

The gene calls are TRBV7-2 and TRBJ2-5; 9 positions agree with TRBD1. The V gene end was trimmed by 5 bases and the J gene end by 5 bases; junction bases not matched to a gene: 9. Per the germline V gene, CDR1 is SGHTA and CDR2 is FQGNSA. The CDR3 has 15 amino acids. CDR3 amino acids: CASSPTGTGRETQYF. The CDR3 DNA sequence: TGTGCCAGCAGCCCGACCGGGACAGGGCGGGAGACCCAGTACTTC.

The CDR3 reads CASSEVIPIEAFF. In nucleotides, the CDR3 is TGTGCCAGCAGTGAAGTAATTCCGATTGAAGCTTTCTTT. J is TRBJ1-1 and V is TRBV6-1; no reliable D call. This CDR3 is 13 amino acids long. The V gene lost 1 base and the J gene lost 7 bases, with 10 bases spanning the gap. Per the germline V gene, CDR1 is MNHNS and CDR2 is SASEGT.

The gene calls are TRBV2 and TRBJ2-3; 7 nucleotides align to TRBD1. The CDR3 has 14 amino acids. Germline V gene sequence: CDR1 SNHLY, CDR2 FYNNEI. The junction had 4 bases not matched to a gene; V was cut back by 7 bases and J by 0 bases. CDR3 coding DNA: TGTGCCAGCAAAATCAGGGGGAGCACAGATACGCAGTATTTT. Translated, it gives CASKIRGSTDTQYF.

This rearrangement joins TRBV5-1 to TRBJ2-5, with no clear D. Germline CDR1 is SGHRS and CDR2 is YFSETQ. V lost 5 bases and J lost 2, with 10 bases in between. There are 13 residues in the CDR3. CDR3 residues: CASSSSRQETQYF. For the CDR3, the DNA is TGCGCCAGCAGTTCCTCGAGGCAAGAGACCCAGTACTTC.

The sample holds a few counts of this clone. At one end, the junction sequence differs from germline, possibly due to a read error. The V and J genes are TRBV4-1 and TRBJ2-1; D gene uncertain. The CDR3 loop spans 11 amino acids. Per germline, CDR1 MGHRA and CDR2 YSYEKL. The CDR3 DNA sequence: TGCGCCAGCAGCCAAGAGAATAGAGTCGTCTTC. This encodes CASSQENRVVF.

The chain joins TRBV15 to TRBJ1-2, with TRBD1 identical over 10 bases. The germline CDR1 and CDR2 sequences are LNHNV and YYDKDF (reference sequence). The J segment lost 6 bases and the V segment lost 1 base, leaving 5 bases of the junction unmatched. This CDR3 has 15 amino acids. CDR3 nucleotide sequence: TGTGCCACCAGCAGAGGTGGAGGGACAGGGGATGGCTACACCTTC. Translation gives CATSRGGGTGDGYTF.

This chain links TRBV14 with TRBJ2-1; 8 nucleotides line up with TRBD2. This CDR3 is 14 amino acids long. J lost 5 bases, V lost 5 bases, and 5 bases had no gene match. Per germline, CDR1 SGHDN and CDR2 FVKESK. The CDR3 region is CASSERGTDNEQFF. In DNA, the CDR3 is TGTGCCAGCAGCGAGCGGGGGACGGACAATGAGCAGTTCTTC. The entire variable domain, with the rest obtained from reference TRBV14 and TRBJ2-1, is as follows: EAGVTQFPSHSVIEKGQTVTLRCDPISGHDNLYWYRRVMGKEIKFLLHFVKESKQDESGMPNNRFLAERTGGTYSTLKVQPAELEDSGVYFCASSERGTDNEQFFGPGTRLTVL.

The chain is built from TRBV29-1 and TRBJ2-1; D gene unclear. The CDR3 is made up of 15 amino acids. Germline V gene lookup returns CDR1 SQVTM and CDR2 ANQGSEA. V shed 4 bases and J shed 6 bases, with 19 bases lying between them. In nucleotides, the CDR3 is TGCAGCGTTGGAAGCATAAGACAAATCTTCAATGAGCAGTTCTTC. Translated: CSVGSIRQIFNEQFF.

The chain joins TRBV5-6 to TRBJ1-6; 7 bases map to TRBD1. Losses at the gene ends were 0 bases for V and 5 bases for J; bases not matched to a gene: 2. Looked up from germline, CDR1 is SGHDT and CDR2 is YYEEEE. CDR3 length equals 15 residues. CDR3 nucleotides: TGTGCCAGCAGCTTGGGACAGGGAAATAATTCACCCCTCCACTTT. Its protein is CASSLGQGNNSPLHF.

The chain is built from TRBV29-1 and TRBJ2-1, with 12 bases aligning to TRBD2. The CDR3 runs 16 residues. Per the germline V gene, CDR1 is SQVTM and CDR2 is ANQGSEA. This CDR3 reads CGQTSGGLSSYNEQFF. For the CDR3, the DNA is TGCGGCCAGACTAGCGGGGGTCTTAGCTCCTACAATGAGCAGTTCTTC.

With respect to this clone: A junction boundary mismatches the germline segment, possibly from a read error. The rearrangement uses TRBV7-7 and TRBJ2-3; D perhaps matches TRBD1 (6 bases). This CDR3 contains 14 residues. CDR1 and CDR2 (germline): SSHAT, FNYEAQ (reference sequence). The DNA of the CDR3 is TGTGCTAGCAGCTCACAGGGATCCTCGGATACGCAGTATTTT. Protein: CASSSQGSSDTQYF.

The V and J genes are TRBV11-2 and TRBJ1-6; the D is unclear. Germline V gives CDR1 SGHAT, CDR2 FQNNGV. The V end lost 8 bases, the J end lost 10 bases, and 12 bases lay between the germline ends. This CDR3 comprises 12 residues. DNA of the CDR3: TGTGCCAGCCTTCCAGGCCGCTCACCCCTCCACTTT. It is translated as CASLPGRSPLHF.

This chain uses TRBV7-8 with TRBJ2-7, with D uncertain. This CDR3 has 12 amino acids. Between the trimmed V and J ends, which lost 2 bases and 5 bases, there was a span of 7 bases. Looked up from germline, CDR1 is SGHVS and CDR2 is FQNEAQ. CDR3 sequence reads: CASSLPPHEQYF. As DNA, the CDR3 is TGTGCCAGCAGCTTACCCCCCCACGAGCAGTACTTC.

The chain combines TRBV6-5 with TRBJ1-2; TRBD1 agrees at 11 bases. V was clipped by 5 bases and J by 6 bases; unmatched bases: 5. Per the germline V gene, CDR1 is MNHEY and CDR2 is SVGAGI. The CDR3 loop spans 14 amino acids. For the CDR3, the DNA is TGTGCCAGCAGTAGGGGGACAGGGGGTGATGGCTACACCTTC. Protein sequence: CASSRGTGGDGYTF.

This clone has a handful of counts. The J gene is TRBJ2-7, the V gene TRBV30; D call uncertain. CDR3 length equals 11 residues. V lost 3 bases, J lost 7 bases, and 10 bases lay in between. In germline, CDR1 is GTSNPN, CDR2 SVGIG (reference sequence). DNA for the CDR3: TGTGCCTGGAGGGCTGGGTTTGAGCAGTACTTC. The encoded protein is CAWRAGFEQYF.

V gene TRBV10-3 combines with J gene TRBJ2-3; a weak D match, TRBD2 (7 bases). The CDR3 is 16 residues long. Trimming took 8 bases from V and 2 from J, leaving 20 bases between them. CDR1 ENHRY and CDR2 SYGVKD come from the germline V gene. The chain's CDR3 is CAIANAGADATDTQYF. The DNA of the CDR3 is TGTGCCATCGCGAACGCGGGGGCCGATGCCACAGATACGCAGTATTTT.

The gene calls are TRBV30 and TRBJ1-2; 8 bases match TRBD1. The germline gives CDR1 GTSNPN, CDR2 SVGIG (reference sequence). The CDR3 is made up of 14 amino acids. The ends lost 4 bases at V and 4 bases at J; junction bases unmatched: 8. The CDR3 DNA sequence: TGTGCCTGGATTTCACGGACAGGGATCTATGGCTACACCTTC. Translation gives CAWISRTGIYGYTF. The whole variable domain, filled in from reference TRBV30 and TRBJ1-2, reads SQTIHQWPATLVQPVGSPLSLECTVEGTSNPNLYWYRQAAGRGLQLLFYSVGIGQISSEVPQNLSASRPQDRQFILSSKKLLLSDSGFYLCAWISRTGIYGYTFGSGTRLTVV.